The T cell receptor beta chain under discussion was sequenced for a study of T cell responses to AZD1222 COVID-19 vaccine. General study results and limits: Donors were chiefly white British, with a greater number of females, and clonal diversity was perhaps underestimated. The study found vaccine-associated CD4 TCRs spanning spike, dominant at 160-218 and 743-854. Seropositive AZD1222 recipients at baseline numbered only five or six.

The CDR3 runs to 16 residues. Germline V gives CDR1 SGHVS, CDR2 FNYEAQ. The V end was cut by 0 bases, the J end by 4 bases, with 10 bases between. Produced via immunoSEQ multiplex PCR; TCRdb's table is partial and in-frame only. The sample has about 190,000 clones, about nine tenths seen once; the top ten hold 0.95% to 1%. This clone has only one observation. Its antigen is currently unknown. The clonotype was recovered from an adult in good health. The chain couples TRBV7-6 to TRBJ1-6, with D hard to call. This specimen consisted of peripheral blood, obtained on day 0 of AZD1222 vaccination. The CDR3 DNA follows: TGTGCCAGCAGCTTAGCTAGACCAGCTTATAATTCACCCCTCCACTTT. The encoded protein is CASSLARPAYNSPLHF.